This T cell receptor beta chain emerged from a study of T cells of healthy individuals. This clonotype was picked up a small number of times. This may arise from a read error, as a much more abundant clone is one base away. Germline lookup yields CDR1 SGHAT and CDR2 FQNNGV. The CDR3 sequence is 15 residues long. Trimming took 2 bases from V and 4 from J, leaving 14 bases between them. TCRdb ran MiXCR on the 5' RACE reads and lists one entry per CDR3 protein. The sample lists 35,000 to 45,000 distinct CDR3 sequences; 3.5% to 5.5% were seen once. This chain links TRBV11-2 with TRBJ2-5; either TRBD1 or TRBD2 may supply D (5 bases each). This TCR derives from a human donor in good health. The CDR3 here is CASSLNPGRRETQYF. CDR3 DNA: TGTGCCAGCAGCTTAAATCCGGGGCGTCGAGAGACCCAGTACTTC.